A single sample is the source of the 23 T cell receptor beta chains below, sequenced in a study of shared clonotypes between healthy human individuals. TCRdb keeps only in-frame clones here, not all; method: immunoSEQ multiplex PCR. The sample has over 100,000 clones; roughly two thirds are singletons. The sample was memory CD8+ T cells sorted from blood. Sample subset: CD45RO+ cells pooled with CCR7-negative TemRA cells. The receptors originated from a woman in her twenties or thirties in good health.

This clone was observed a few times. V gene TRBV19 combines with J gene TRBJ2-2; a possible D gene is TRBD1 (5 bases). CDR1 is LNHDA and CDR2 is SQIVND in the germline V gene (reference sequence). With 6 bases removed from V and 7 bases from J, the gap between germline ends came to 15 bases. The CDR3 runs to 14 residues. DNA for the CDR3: TGTGCCAGTAGGTGGTGGGGCGCCGACGGGGAGCTGTTTTTT. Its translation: CASRWWGADGELFF.

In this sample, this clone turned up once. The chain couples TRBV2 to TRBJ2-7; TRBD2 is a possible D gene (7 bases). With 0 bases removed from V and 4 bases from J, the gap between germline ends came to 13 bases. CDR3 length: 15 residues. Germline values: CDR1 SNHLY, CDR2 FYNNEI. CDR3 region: CASSEATGGPYEQYF. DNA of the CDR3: TGTGCCAGCAGTGAAGCGACGGGGGGCCCTTACGAGCAGTACTTC.

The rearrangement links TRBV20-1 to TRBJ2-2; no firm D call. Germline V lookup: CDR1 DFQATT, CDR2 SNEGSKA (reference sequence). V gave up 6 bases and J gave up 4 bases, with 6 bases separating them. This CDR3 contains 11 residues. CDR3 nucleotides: TGCAGTGCATATCTCACCGGGGAGCTGTTTTTT. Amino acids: CSAYLTGELFF.

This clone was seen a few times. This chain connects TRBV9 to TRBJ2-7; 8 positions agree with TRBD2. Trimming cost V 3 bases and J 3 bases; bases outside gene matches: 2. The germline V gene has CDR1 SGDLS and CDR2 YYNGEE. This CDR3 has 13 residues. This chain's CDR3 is CASSGSGSYEQYF. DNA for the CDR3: TGTGCCAGCAGCGGAAGCGGGAGCTACGAGCAGTACTTC.

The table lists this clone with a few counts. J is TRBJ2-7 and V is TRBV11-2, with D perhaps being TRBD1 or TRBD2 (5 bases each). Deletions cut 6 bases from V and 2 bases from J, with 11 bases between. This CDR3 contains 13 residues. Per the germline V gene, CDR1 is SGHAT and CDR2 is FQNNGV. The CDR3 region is CASSYQGPYEQYF. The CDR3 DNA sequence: TGTGCCAGCAGTTACCAGGGACCCTACGAGCAGTACTTC. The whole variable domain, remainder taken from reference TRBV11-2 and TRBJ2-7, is EAGVAQSPRYKIIEKRQSVAFWCNPISGHATLYWYQQILGQGPKLLIQFQNNGVVDDSQLPKDRFSAERLKGVDSTLKIQPAKLEDSAVYLCASSYQGPYEQYFGPGTRLTVT.

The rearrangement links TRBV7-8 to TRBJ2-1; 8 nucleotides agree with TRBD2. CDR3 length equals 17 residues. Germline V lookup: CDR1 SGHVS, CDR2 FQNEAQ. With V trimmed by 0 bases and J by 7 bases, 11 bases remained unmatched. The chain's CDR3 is CASSLAVAGGKGNEQFF. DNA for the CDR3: TGTGCCAGCAGCTTAGCGGTGGCGGGAGGCAAAGGAAATGAGCAGTTCTTC.

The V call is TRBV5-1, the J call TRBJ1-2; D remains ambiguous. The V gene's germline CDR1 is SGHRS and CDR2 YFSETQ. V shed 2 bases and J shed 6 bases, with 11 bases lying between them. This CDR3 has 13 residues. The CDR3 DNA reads TGCGCCAGCAGCTTCTCAGGAGAGGATGGCTACACCTTC. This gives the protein CASSFSGEDGYTF.

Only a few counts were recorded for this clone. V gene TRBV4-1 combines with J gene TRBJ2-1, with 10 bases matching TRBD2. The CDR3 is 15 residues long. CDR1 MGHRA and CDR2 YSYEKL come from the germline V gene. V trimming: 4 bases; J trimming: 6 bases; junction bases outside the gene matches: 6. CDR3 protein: CASSPLAGEVNEQFF. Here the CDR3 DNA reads TGCGCCAGCAGCCCCCTAGCGGGAGAGGTCAATGAGCAGTTCTTC.

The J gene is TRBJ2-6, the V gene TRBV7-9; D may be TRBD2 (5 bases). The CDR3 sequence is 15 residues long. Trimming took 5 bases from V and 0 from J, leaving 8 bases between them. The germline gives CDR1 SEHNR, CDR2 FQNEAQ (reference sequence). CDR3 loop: CASSGGLSGANVLTF. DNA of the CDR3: TGTGCCAGCAGCGGTGGACTCTCTGGGGCCAACGTCCTGACTTTC. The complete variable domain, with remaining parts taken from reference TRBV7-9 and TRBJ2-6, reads DTGVSQNPRHKITKRGQNVTFRCDPISEHNRLYWYRQTLGQGPEFLTYFQNEAQLEKSRLLSDRFSAERPKGSFSTLEIQRTEQGDSAMYLCASSGGLSGANVLTFGAGSRLTVL.

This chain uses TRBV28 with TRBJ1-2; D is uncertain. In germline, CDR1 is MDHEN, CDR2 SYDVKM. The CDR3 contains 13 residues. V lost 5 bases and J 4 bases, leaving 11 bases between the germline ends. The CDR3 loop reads CASSNPDGYGYTF. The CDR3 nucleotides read TGTGCCAGCAGTAACCCGGACGGCTATGGCTACACCTTC.

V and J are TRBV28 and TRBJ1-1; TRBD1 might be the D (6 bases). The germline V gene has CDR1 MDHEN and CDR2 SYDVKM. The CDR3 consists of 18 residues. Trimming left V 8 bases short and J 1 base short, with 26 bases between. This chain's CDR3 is CASGFFILGGASNTEAFF. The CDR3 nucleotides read TGTGCCAGCGGATTTTTCATTTTAGGGGGGGCGTCGAACACTGAAGCTTTCTTT.

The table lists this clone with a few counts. CDR3 nucleotides: TGCAGCGTTGAGATCCCAGCGGTTCTTACCTACGAGCAGTACTTC. Protein sequence: CSVEIPAVLTYEQYF. The chain recombines TRBV29-1 with TRBJ2-7; tentative D call: TRBD2 (5 bases). The V and J ends lost 3 bases and 2 bases respectively, with 17 bases between them. CDR3 size: 15 residues. Per germline, CDR1 SQVTM and CDR2 ANQGSEA.

The CDR3 bases are TGCAGCGTCCCCAAACTCCCTAGCGGGAGTACTAATGAGCAGTTCTTC. Translation gives CSVPKLPSGSTNEQFF. The V gene is TRBV29-1, the J gene TRBJ2-1; 10 bases are a match to TRBD2. This CDR3 has 16 residues. J gave up 7 bases and V 6 bases, and 15 bases lay outside the gene matches. Germline CDR1 SQVTM, CDR2 ANQGSEA.

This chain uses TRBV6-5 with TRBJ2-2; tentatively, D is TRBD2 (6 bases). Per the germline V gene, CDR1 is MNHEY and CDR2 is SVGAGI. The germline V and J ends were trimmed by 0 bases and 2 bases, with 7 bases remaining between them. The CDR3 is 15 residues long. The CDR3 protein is CASSYSGLNTGELFF. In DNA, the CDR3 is TGTGCCAGCAGTTACTCTGGACTAAACACCGGGGAGCTGTTTTTT.

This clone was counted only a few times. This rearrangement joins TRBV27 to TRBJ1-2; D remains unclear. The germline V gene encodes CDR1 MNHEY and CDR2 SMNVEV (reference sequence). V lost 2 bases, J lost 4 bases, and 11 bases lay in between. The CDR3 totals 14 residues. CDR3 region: CASSLRAWSYGYTF. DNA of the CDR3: TGTGCCAGCAGTTTACGGGCGTGGAGCTATGGCTACACCTTC.

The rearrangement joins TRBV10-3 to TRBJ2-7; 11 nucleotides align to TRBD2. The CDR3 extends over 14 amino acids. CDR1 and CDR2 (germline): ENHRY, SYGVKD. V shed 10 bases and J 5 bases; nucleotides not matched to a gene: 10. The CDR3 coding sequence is TGTGCCACCGGACTAGCGGGTCTTATCGACGAGCAGTACTTC. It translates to CATGLAGLIDEQYF.

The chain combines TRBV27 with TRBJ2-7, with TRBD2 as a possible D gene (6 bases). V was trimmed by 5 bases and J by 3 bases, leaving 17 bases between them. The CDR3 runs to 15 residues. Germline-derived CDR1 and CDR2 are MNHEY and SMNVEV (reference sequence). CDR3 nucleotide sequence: TGTGCCAGCAGTGGGGTCGGGGGATTCTACTACGAGCAGTACTTC. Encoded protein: CASSGVGGFYYEQYF.

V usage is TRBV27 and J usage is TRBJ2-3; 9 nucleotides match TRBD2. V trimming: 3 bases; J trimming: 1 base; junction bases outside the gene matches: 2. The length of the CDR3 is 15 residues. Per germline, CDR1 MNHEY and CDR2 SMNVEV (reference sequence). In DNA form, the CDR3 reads TGTGCCAGCAGTTTCCGCGGGGGGGGCACAGATACGCAGTATTTT. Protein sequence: CASSFRGGGTDTQYF.

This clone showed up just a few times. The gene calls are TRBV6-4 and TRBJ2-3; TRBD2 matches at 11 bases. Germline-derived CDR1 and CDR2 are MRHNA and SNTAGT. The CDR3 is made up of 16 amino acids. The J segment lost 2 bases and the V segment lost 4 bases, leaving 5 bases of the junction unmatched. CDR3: CASSAGTSGDTDTQYF. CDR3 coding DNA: TGTGCCAGCAGTGCCGGGACTAGCGGTGACACAGATACGCAGTATTTT.

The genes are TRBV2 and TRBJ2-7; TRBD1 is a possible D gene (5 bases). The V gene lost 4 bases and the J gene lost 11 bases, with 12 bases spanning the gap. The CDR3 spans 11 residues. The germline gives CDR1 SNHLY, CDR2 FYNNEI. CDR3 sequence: CASSGPPGKYF. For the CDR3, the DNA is TGTGCCAGCAGTGGTCCACCAGGGAAGTACTTC.

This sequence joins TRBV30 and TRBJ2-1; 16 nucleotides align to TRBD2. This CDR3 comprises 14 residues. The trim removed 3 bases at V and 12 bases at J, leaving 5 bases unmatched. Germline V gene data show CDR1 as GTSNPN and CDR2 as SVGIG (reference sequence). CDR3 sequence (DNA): TGTGCCTGGAGCCCGGGACTAGCGGGAGGGTCGCAGTTCTTC. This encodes CAWSPGLAGGSQFF.

CDR3 sequence (DNA): TGTGCCAGACACCTGACAGGGACGGAGGAAAAACTGTTTTTT. Residues: CARHLTGTEEKLFF. The chain links TRBV6-1 to TRBJ1-4, with 7 bases matching TRBD1. The length of the CDR3 is 14 residues. The V gene end was trimmed by 9 bases and the J gene end by 8 bases; junction bases not matched to a gene: 12. Germline loops: CDR1 MNHNS, CDR2 SASEGT.

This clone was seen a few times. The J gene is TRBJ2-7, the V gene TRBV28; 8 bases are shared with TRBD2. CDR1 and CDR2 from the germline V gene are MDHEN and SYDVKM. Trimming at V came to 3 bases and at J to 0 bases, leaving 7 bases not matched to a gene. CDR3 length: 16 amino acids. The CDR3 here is CASSLGGLDDSYEQYF. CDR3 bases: TGTGCCAGCAGTTTGGGGGGACTAGATGACTCCTACGAGCAGTACTTC.